Shown below are 23 T cell receptor beta chains from a single sample sequenced in a study of siplizumab effects on memory and regulatory T cells. Method: immunoSEQ multiplex PCR; TCRdb's copy keeps in-frame clones and lacks some. The data show about 99,000 clones, more than 85% seen once. Sequenced: Tregs sorted from blood. The receptor source for this set is a human donor in good health.

The V call is TRBV10-3, the J call TRBJ2-2, with unresolved D. Trimming pared 9 bases from V and 0 bases from J, leaving 8 bases between. Germline assignment: CDR1 ENHRY and CDR2 SYGVKD. The CDR3 is 13 amino acids. This CDR3 is CAMRPTNTGELFF. The CDR3 coding sequence is TGTGCCATGCGGCCAACGAACACCGGGGAGCTGTTTTTT.

This sequence joins TRBV4-2 and TRBJ2-6; D ambiguous. Germline values: CDR1 LGHNA, CDR2 YNFKEQ. This CDR3 spans 15 amino acids. Trimming cost V 0 bases and J 2 bases, with 5 bases left between them. The CDR3: CASSQEGTGANVLTF. DNA for the CDR3: TGTGCCAGCAGCCAAGAGGGAACTGGGGCCAACGTCCTGACTTTC.

The V call is TRBV9, the J call TRBJ1-2; D call uncertain. The CDR3 has 14 residues. Trimming shortened V by 3 bases and J by 2 bases, and 11 bases separated the two germline ends. Germline V gene sequence: CDR1 SGDLS, CDR2 YYNGEE. The CDR3: CASSAQNGNYGYTF. The CDR3 coding sequence is TGTGCCAGCAGCGCCCAGAACGGGAACTATGGCTACACCTTC.

The gene calls are TRBV5-1 and TRBJ2-1, with 13 nucleotides matching TRBD2. CDR1 is SGHRS and CDR2 is YFSETQ in the germline V gene. This CDR3 comprises 16 residues. V was pared by 0 bases and J by 5 bases, with 2 bases of the junction left unmatched. The CDR3 nucleotides read TGCGCCAGCAGCTTGGTACTAGCGGGGGGGAACAATGAGCAGTTCTTC. It yields the protein CASSLVLAGGNNEQFF.

The rearrangement links TRBV5-1 to TRBJ2-5; D remains ambiguous. Trimming pared 5 bases from V and 0 bases from J, leaving 14 bases between. The CDR3 loop spans 15 amino acids. Germline assignment: CDR1 SGHRS and CDR2 YFSETQ. This CDR3 is CASREYVTYQETQYF. In DNA form, the CDR3 reads TGCGCCAGCAGAGAATACGTTACGTACCAAGAGACCCAGTACTTC. Full variable domain (rest looked up from reference TRBV5-1 and TRBJ2-5): KAGVTQTPRYLIKTRGQQVTLSCSPISGHRSVSWYQQTPGQGLQFLFEYFSETQRNKGNFPGRFSGRQFSNSRSEMNVSTLELGDSALYLCASREYVTYQETQYFGPGTRLLVL.

The chain employs TRBV11-3 and TRBJ2-7, with TRBD2 matching 8 bases. J lost 4 bases, V lost 5 bases, and 7 bases had no gene match. The CDR3 runs to 14 residues. Germline CDR1 reads SGHNT; CDR2 reads YENEEA. CDR3 DNA: TGTGCCAGCAGCGGGACGGGAGGGTATTACGAGCAGTACTTC. Protein product: CASSGTGGYYEQYF.

The rearrangement joins TRBV6-6 to TRBJ1-2; TRBD1 is a possible D gene (5 bases). Looked up from germline, CDR1 is MNHNY and CDR2 is SVGAGI (reference sequence). The CDR3 runs to 11 residues. V was shortened by 8 bases and J by 6 bases, with 10 bases between the two germline ends. As DNA, the CDR3 is TGTGCCAGCTGGGGGAAGGATGGCTACACCTTC. Its protein product is CASWGKDGYTF.

This chain links TRBV6-5 with TRBJ2-1; 9 bases line up with TRBD1. The CDR3 covers 16 residues. V lost 4 bases, J lost 4 bases, and 8 bases stayed unmatched. Germline CDR1 reads MNHEY; CDR2 reads SVGAGI. The CDR3 is CASSFTGGAGYNEQFF. CDR3 sequence (DNA): TGTGCCAGCAGTTTTACAGGGGGCGCTGGTTACAATGAGCAGTTCTTC.

The rearrangement uses TRBV5-1 and TRBJ1-1, with D perhaps matching TRBD1 (5 bases). Germline V gives CDR1 SGHRS, CDR2 YFSETQ. Trimming pared 4 bases from V and 0 bases from J, leaving 10 bases between. The CDR3 is made up of 14 amino acids. The CDR3 loop reads CASSRDGVNTEAFF. The CDR3 DNA is TGCGCCAGCAGCCGGGACGGGGTGAACACTGAAGCTTTCTTT.

This chain uses TRBV19 with TRBJ2-1; possibly TRBD2 for D (6 bases). Deletions cut 8 bases from V and 0 bases from J, with 14 bases between. The CDR3 extends over 15 amino acids. Germline V gives CDR1 LNHDA, CDR2 SQIVND (reference sequence). This CDR3 reads CASRPMRDSYNEQFF. The CDR3, as DNA: TGTGCCAGTCGCCCCATGCGGGACTCCTACAATGAGCAGTTCTTC. Supplemented by reference TRBV19 and TRBJ2-1, the full variable domain reads DGGITQSPKYLFRKEGQNVTLSCEQNLNHDAMYWYRQDPGQGLRLIYYSQIVNDFQKGDIAEGYSVSREKKESFPLTVTSAQKNPTAFYLCASRPMRDSYNEQFFGPGTRLTVL.

This clone has a handful of counts. This sequence joins TRBV7-9 and TRBJ1-1; no reliable D call. The germline CDR1 and CDR2 sequences are SEHNR and FQNEAQ (reference sequence). Trimming pared 6 bases from V and 6 bases from J, leaving 14 bases between. The CDR3 has 13 residues. CDR3 region: CASSFEIDAEAFF. In DNA, the CDR3 is TGTGCCAGCAGTTTTGAGATCGACGCTGAAGCTTTCTTT.

V gene TRBV28 combines with J gene TRBJ1-1, with 8 bases matching TRBD1. The CDR3 spans 17 residues. With 3 bases clipped from V and 0 bases from J, the junction kept 9 bases outside the gene matches. CDR1 MDHEN and CDR2 SYDVKM come from the germline V gene. The CDR3 DNA sequence: TGTGCCAGCAGTTTCCTCCGGACAGGGATGATGAACACTGAAGCTTTCTTT. Translated: CASSFLRTGMMNTEAFF.

The J gene is TRBJ1-5, the V gene TRBV27, with D possibly TRBD1 on 5 matching bases. From germline, CDR1 is MNHEY and CDR2 SMNVEV (reference sequence). Trimming took 6 bases from V and 3 from J, leaving 15 bases between them. This CDR3 region has 15 residues. CDR3 in DNA: TGTGCCAGCAGCCCTACAGCGGGGCTCAATCAGCCCCAGCATTTT. Its translation: CASSPTAGLNQPQHF.

The chain carries TRBV6-6 and TRBJ2-3, with a tentative D call TRBD2 (5 bases). Germline loops: CDR1 MNHNY, CDR2 SVGAGI (reference sequence). V shed 8 bases and J shed 1 base, with 10 bases lying between them. This CDR3 comprises 13 residues. CDR3 DNA: TGTGCCAGCCGGGAACTGGGCACAGATACGCAGTATTTT. Its protein product is CASRELGTDTQYF.

The gene calls are TRBV11-2 and TRBJ1-2; D is possibly TRBD1 (5 bases). This CDR3 region has 16 residues. CDR1 is SGHAT and CDR2 is FQNNGV in the germline V gene. Trimming pared 4 bases from V and 2 bases from J, leaving 17 bases between. The CDR3 spells CASSSLRGPSNYGYTF. CDR3 in DNA: TGTGCCAGCAGCTCATTAAGGGGACCGTCCAACTATGGCTACACCTTC.

The chain joins TRBV6-5 to TRBJ2-2; D is ambiguous. Trimming stripped 5 bases from V and 0 bases from J, with 7 bases between. Germline CDR1 reads MNHEY; CDR2 reads SVGAGI. The CDR3 loop spans 14 amino acids. Here the CDR3 DNA reads TGTGCCAGCAGTCAGACGGCGAACACCGGGGAGCTGTTTTTT. Its protein is CASSQTANTGELFF.

The chain uses TRBV15 and TRBJ1-2; D call uncertain. The CDR3 covers 15 residues. Germline V gene data show CDR1 as LNHNV and CDR2 as YYDKDF (reference sequence). The germline V and J ends were trimmed by 0 bases and 7 bases, with 15 bases remaining between them. The CDR3 DNA is TGTGCCACCAGCAGAGAACGGGCCTCACCCTCTGGCTACACCTTC. Its protein is CATSRERASPSGYTF. Full variable domain (outside the CDR3, taken from reference TRBV15 and TRBJ1-2): DAMVIQNPRYQVTQFGKPVTLSCSQTLNHNVMYWYQQKSSQAPKLLFHYYDKDFNNEADTPDNFQSRRPNTSFCFLDIRSPGLGDTAMYLCATSRERASPSGYTFGSGTRLTVV.

The V call is TRBV2, the J call TRBJ1-1, with D possibly being TRBD1 (5 bases). Germline V gene lookup returns CDR1 SNHLY and CDR2 FYNNEI. Trimming left V 9 bases short and J 0 bases short, with 11 bases between. The CDR3 length is 13 residues. CDR3 nucleotide sequence: TGTGCCAGTTCCAGGACAATGAACACTGAAGCTTTCTTT. This codes for CASSRTMNTEAFF.

The chain couples TRBV18 to TRBJ1-2; TRBD1 matches at 7 bases. Germline V gene lookup returns CDR1 KGHSH and CDR2 LQKENI. This CDR3 comprises 16 residues. The V and J ends lost 3 bases and 7 bases, in that order; junction bases with no gene match: 14. DNA for the CDR3: TGTGCCAGCTCACCGTCTCGGACAGGTGGGGTTTCTGGCTACACCTTC. Protein: CASSPSRTGGVSGYTF.

This sequence joins TRBV9 and TRBJ2-7; D unclear. Between the trimmed V and J ends, which lost 4 bases and 9 bases, there was a span of 23 bases. Germline V gene data show CDR1 as SGDLS and CDR2 as YYNGEE. CDR3 size: 15 residues. CDR3: CASSQDHTTSRRQYF. The CDR3 DNA sequence: TGTGCCAGCAGCCAAGACCATACGACGAGCCGGAGGCAGTACTTC.

The J gene is TRBJ2-2, the V gene TRBV23-1, with 11 nucleotides matching TRBD1. TRBV23-1 is filed as an ORF, its function uncertain. With V trimmed by 8 bases and J by 7 bases, 12 bases remained unmatched. The CDR3 loop spans 16 amino acids. DNA of the CDR3: TGCGCCAGCGGGAGGACAGGGGGCCCGTTCGGCGGGGAGCTGTTTTTT. Translating gives CASGRTGGPFGGELFF.

This chain uses TRBV7-6 with TRBJ2-3; D gene uncertain. Germline CDR1 SGHVS, CDR2 FNYEAQ. V was pared by 5 bases and J by 5 bases, with 8 bases between. The CDR3 has 12 residues. The CDR3 protein is CASSKDGDTQYF. CDR3 coding DNA: TGTGCCAGCAGCAAGGATGGAGATACGCAGTATTTT.

CDR3 residues: CASSAGQGIGYNEQFF. The CDR3 nucleotides are TGTGCCAGCAGCGCCGGACAGGGGATTGGCTACAATGAGCAGTTCTTC. The rearrangement links TRBV6-6 to TRBJ2-1, with 9 nucleotides matching TRBD1. The V segment lost 6 bases and the J segment 3 bases; nucleotides outside the gene matches: 9. The CDR3 covers 16 residues. Germline V gives CDR1 MNHNY, CDR2 SVGAGI (reference sequence).